This T cell receptor beta chain comes out of a study of T cell responses to AZD1222 COVID-19 vaccine. Repertoires were generated with immunoSEQ multiplex PCR, while TCRdb's copy carries only in-frame clones and drops some. The repertoire holds tens of thousands of clones, with roughly 88% as singletons. Germline CDR1 and CDR2: MNHNS and SASEGT. With V trimmed by 2 bases and J by 10 bases, 9 bases remained unmatched. The CDR3 sequence is 15 residues long. Sequencing was performed on peripheral blood, taken 28 days after the second AZD1222 dose. This chain connects TRBV6-1 to TRBJ2-1; 9 bases align to TRBD2. The receptor was derived from an adult who received the AZD1222 COVID-19 vaccine. The chain's CDR3 is CASSEPGGGAREQFF. DNA for the CDR3: TGTGCCAGCAGTGAACCCGGCGGGGGGGCCCGGGAGCAGTTCTTC.